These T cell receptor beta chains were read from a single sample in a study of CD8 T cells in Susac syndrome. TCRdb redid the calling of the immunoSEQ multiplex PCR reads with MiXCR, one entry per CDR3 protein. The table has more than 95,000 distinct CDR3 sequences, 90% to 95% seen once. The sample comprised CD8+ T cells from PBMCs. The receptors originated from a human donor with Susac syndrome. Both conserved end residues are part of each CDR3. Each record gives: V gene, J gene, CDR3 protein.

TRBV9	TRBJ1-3	CASSVEGSGNTIYF
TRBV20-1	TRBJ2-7	CSALGLAGGLRSDEQYF
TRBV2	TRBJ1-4	CASSEVYRGREKLFF
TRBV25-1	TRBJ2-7	CASSVGDRGPYEQYF
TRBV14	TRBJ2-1	CASSSTERGGYGNEQFF
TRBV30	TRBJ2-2	CAWSPGGNTGELFF
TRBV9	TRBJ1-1	CASSHRQGSPNTEAFF
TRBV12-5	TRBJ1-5	CASGLGGQPQHF
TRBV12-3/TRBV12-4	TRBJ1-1	CASSLQGYTEAFF
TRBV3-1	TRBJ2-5	CASSKTTPYQETQYF
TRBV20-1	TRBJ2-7	CSATIEGGADPYEQYF
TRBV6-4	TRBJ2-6	CASSETQGAPGANVLTF
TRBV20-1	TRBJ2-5	CSARDLAGGDQETQYF
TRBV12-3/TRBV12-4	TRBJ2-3	CASRISDTQYF
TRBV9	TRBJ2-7	CASSVSSSYEQYF
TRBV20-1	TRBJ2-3	CSGTGLNTDTQYF
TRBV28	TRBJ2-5	CASSRLAGGSLETQYF
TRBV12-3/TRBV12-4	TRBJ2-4	CASSPPGTGENIQYF
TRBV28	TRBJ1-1	CASSLPYNRGRGAFF
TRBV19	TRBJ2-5	CASSMPPGAEETQYF
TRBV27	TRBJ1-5	CASSLQGSHQPQHF
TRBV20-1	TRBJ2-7	CSITTGDRGTYEQYF
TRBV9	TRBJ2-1	CASSVGRDPRNEQFF
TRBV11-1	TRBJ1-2	CASSPYEDGNYGYTF
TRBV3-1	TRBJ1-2	CASSQSTGGDGYTF
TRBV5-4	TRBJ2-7	CASSLDLDEQYF
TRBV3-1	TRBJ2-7	CASSLQGFVYEQYF
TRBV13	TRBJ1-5	CASSLMGEGNQPQHF
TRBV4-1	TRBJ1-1	CASSSQLNTEAFF
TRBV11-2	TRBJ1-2	CASSLAGAGLYGYTF
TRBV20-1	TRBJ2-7	CSAREGIALFSSYEQYF
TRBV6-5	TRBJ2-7	CASRPWQGSYEQYF
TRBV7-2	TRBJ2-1	CASSFQSSYNEQFF
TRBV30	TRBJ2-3	CAWIPGFIPDTQYF
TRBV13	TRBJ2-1	CATRFTSGRSYNEQFF
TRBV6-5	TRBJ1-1	CASSYERRDHEAFF
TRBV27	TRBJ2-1	CASSYRGIIYNEQFF
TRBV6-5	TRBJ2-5	CASSYRPREVQETQYF
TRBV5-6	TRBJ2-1	CASSIPDGWGNEQFF
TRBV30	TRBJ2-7	CAWSLTGKTYEQYF
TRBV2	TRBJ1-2	CASSEGLNTASPYGYTF
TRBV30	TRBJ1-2	CAWSVQGGYTF
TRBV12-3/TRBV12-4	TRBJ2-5	CASSFLAGTETQYF
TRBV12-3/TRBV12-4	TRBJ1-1	CASSSRGAAAFF
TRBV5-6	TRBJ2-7	CASSPPTGPLEQYF
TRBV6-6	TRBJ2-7	CASGQGGNEQYF
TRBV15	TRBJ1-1	CATSRLRGPLRGEAFF
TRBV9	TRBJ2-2	CASSAGGGPTGELFF
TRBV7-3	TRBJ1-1	CASSLRADTEAFF
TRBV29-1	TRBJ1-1	CSVEPGNTEAFF
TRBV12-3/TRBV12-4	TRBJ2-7	CASSLASPPVEQYF
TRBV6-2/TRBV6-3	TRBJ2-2	CASSYQSNTGELFF
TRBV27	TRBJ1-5	CASSPINQPQHF
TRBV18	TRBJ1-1	CASSLADRGDYTEAFF
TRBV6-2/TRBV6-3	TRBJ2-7	CASSYLYTRSYEQYF